A single sample gave rise to the 17 T cell receptor beta chains below, sequenced in a study of long-term antiretroviral therapy in people with HIV. At the survey level, the v3.0 immunoSEQ assay was run. Generated by immunoSEQ multiplex PCR, the TCRdb table keeps only in-frame clones and is missing some. Of approximately 32,000 clones in the sample, about four fifths are singletons; the top ten hold 7.9%. The source material was unsorted PBMCs, sampled 0.4 years before starting antiretroviral therapy. These receptors were collected from a man in his late teens or twenties with HIV.

This chain's CDR3 is CASSLGIAGGGNEQFF. For the CDR3, the DNA is TGTGCCAGCAGCTTGGGTATAGCGGGAGGGGGGAATGAGCAGTTCTTC. The chain recombines TRBV5-6 with TRBJ2-1; 11 nucleotides match TRBD2. Trimming at V came to 0 bases and at J to 7 bases, leaving 6 bases not matched to a gene. CDR3 length equals 16 residues. Germline-derived CDR1 and CDR2 are SGHDT and YYEEEE.

V usage is TRBV27 and J usage is TRBJ2-3; D possibly matches TRBD1 or TRBD2 (5 bases each). Germline V gene sequence: CDR1 MNHEY, CDR2 SMNVEV (reference sequence). V shed 5 bases and J shed 0 bases, with 21 bases lying between them. CDR3 length equals 18 residues. In DNA form, the CDR3 reads TGTGCCAGCAGTCCTCGAGTAAGGGGACCTGCTAGCACAGATACGCAGTATTTT. Translating it yields CASSPRVRGPASTDTQYF.

The V call is TRBV4-1, the J call TRBJ2-1, with D possibly called TRBD1 or TRBD2 (6 bases each). The CDR3 covers 18 residues. V was trimmed by 2 bases and J by 0 bases, leaving 17 bases between them. Germline loops: CDR1 MGHRA, CDR2 YSYEKL. The CDR3 DNA is TGCGCCAGCAGCCAACTCCTTGGAGGGACAAACTCCTACAATGAGCAGTTCTTC. This gives the protein CASSQLLGGTNSYNEQFF.

CDR3 loop: CSVGRETEAFF. CDR3 in DNA: TGCAGCGTTGGGCGGGAAACTGAAGCTTTCTTT. The J gene is TRBJ1-1, the V gene TRBV29-1; D is unclear. This CDR3 region has 11 residues. Germline V gene sequence: CDR1 SQVTM, CDR2 ANQGSEA. V lost 4 bases and J 5 bases, leaving 8 bases between the germline ends.

This rearrangement joins TRBV11-3 to TRBJ1-2, with no clear D. The CDR3 is 14 residues long. Deletions cut 4 bases from V and 4 bases from J, with 13 bases between. The V gene's germline CDR1 is SGHNT and CDR2 YENEEA. CDR3 nucleotide sequence: TGTGCCAGCAGCTCCCAGGCAACCTTCTATGGCTACACCTTC. This codes for CASSSQATFYGYTF.

This clone was observed a single time. The chain joins TRBV10-3 to TRBJ2-1, with 16 bases identical to TRBD2. V shed 6 bases and J 8 bases; nucleotides not matched to a gene: 7. The germline CDR1 and CDR2 sequences are ENHRY and SYGVKD. The CDR3 has 16 amino acids. The CDR3 loop is CAIRVGTSGRADEQFF. As DNA, the CDR3 is TGTGCCATCAGGGTCGGGACTAGCGGGAGGGCCGATGAGCAGTTCTTC.

The V call is TRBV14, the J call TRBJ2-7; D is undetermined. The V gene lost 3 bases and the J gene lost 0 bases, with 12 bases spanning the gap. The CDR3 is made up of 15 amino acids. Germline-derived CDR1 and CDR2 are SGHDN and FVKESK. The CDR3 DNA is TGTGCCAGCAGCCACACAAGTATAGGCTCCTACGAGCAGTACTTC. Amino acids: CASSHTSIGSYEQYF.

In DNA form, the CDR3 reads TGTGCCAGCAGGGGGCGACAGGGACGAGAGACCCAGTACTTC. This translates into CASRGRQGRETQYF. V and J are TRBV27 and TRBJ2-5, with 7 bases matching TRBD1. This CDR3 region has 14 residues. CDR1 and CDR2 from the germline V gene are MNHEY and SMNVEV (reference sequence). Trimming took 6 bases from V and 4 from J; bases not matched to a gene: 8.

V gene TRBV2 combines with J gene TRBJ1-2; a weak D match, TRBD1 (5 bases). The CDR3 extends over 14 amino acids. Germline V gene data show CDR1 as SNHLY and CDR2 as FYNNEI. Trimming left V 10 bases short and J 4 bases short, with 19 bases between. In DNA form, the CDR3 reads TGTGCCAAGAGTTTTGGAGGGGCTTCCTATGGCTACACCTTC. Protein product: CAKSFGGASYGYTF.

V and J are TRBV27 and TRBJ2-7; TRBD1 is a possible D gene (6 bases). The CDR3 length is 14 residues. Per germline, CDR1 MNHEY and CDR2 SMNVEV (reference sequence). The ends were cut back, 2 bases at V and 3 bases at J, with 11 bases in the middle. CDR3 protein: CASSLGQGYYEQYF. In nucleotides, the CDR3 is TGTGCCAGCAGTTTAGGTCAGGGGTACTACGAGCAGTACTTC.

The genes are TRBV6-4 and TRBJ1-5, with a weak D call TRBD1 (6 bases). Trimming removed 3 bases from V and 2 bases from J, with 8 bases in between. Germline V lookup: CDR1 MRHNA, CDR2 SNTAGT. CDR3 size: 14 residues. CDR3 amino acids: CASSESGGNQPQHF. In DNA, the CDR3 is TGTGCCAGCAGTGAATCAGGGGGCAATCAGCCCCAGCATTTT.

This sequence joins TRBV28 and TRBJ1-4; 12 bases agree with TRBD1. Germline trimming cut 1 base from V and 7 bases from J; bases unmatched to any gene: 7. There are 17 residues in the CDR3. Germline CDR1 and CDR2: MDHEN and SYDVKM. CDR3 residues: CASSLSGTGGEGEKLFF. In nucleotides, the CDR3 is TGTGCCAGCAGTTTATCAGGGACAGGGGGCGAGGGTGAAAAACTGTTTTTT.

This chain joins TRBV11-2 and TRBJ2-5; either TRBD1 or TRBD2 may supply D (6 bases each). The CDR3 extends over 15 amino acids. Looked up from germline, CDR1 is SGHAT and CDR2 is FQNNGV. The V and J ends lost 1 base and 1 base respectively, with 10 bases between them. CDR3: CASSLGGALQETQYF. The DNA of the CDR3 is TGTGCCAGCAGCTTAGGGGGGGCGCTCCAAGAGACCCAGTACTTC.

The chain links TRBV2 to TRBJ1-2, with 9 bases that match TRBD1. After removal of 5 bases from V and 4 bases from J, the junction contained 5 bases not matched to a gene. The germline gives CDR1 SNHLY, CDR2 FYNNEI. The CDR3 has 14 amino acids. DNA for the CDR3: TGTGCCAGCAGTTCGGGGACAGGGCCCTATGGCTACACCTTC. This sequence encodes CASSSGTGPYGYTF.

The gene calls are TRBV7-3 and TRBJ1-2; D is ambiguous. Trimming cost V 2 bases and J 4 bases, with 11 bases left between them. The germline CDR1 and CDR2 sequences are SGHTA and FQGTGA. CDR3 size: 14 residues. In nucleotides, the CDR3 is TGTGCCAGCAGCTTATGGGCGAGTGGCTATGGCTACACCTTC. This sequence encodes CASSLWASGYGYTF.

This chain joins TRBV5-1 and TRBJ1-2; no clear D. Trimming pared 0 bases from V and 3 bases from J, leaving 9 bases between. Germline values: CDR1 SGHRS, CDR2 YFSETQ. This CDR3 has 14 amino acids. The DNA for the CDR3 is TGCGCCAGCAGCTTGGGAGGCGGTGACTATGGCTACACCTTC. This gives the protein CASSLGGGDYGYTF.

This clone showed up just a few times. This chain connects TRBV2 to TRBJ1-3; D might be TRBD1 (5 bases). The CDR3 runs to 13 residues. The germline V gene encodes CDR1 SNHLY and CDR2 FYNNEI. Trimming removed 8 bases from V and 3 bases from J, with 11 bases in between. CDR3: CASGDRLGNTIYF. CDR3 sequence (DNA): TGTGCCAGCGGAGACAGACTTGGAAACACCATATATTTT.